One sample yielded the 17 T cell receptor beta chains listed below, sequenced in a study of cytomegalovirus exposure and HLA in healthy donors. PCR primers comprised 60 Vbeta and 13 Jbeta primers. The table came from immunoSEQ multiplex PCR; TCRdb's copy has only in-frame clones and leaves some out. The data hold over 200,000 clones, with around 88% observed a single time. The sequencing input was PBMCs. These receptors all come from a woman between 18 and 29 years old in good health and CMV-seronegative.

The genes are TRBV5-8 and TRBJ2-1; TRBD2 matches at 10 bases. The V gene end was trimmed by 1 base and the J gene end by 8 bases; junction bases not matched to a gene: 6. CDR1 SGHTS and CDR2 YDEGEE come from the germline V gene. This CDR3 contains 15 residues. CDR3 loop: CASSLTSGVLDEQFF. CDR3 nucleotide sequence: TGTGCCAGCAGCTTGACTAGCGGGGTTCTCGATGAGCAGTTCTTC.

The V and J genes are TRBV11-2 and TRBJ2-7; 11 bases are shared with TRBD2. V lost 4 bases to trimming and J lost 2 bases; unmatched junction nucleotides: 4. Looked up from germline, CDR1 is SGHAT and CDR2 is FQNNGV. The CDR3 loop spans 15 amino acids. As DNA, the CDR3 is TGTGCCAGCAGCTCCTCGGGACTAGCGGCCTACGAGCAGTACTTC. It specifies CASSSSGLAAYEQYF.

In DNA form, the CDR3 reads TGTGCCAGCAGCTTGGCGCGGAGTCCCTACGAGCAGTACTTC. Translation: CASSLARSPYEQYF. The chain has TRBV5-4 and TRBJ2-7; D is uncertain. The CDR3 sequence is 14 residues long. V was shortened by 0 bases and J by 2 bases, with 9 bases between the two germline ends. Germline lookup yields CDR1 SGHNT and CDR2 YYREEE (reference sequence). The whole variable domain, filled in from reference TRBV5-4 and TRBJ2-7, reads ETGVTQSPTHLIKTRGQQVTLRCSSQSGHNTVSWYQQALGQGPQFIFQYYREEENGRGNFPPRFSGLQFPNYSSELNVNALELDDSALYLCASSLARSPYEQYFGPGTRLTVT.

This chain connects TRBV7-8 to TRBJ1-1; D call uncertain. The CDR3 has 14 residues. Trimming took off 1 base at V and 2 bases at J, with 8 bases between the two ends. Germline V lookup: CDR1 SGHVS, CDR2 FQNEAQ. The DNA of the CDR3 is TGTGCCAGCAGCTTAGACACACGAAACACTGAAGCTTTCTTT. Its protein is CASSLDTRNTEAFF.

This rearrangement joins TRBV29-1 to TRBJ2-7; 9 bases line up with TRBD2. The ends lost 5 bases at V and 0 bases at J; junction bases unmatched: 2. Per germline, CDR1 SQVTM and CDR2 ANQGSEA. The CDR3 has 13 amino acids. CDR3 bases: TGCAGCGTTTGTAGCGGGGGCTCCTACGAGCAGTACTTC. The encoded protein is CSVCSGGSYEQYF.

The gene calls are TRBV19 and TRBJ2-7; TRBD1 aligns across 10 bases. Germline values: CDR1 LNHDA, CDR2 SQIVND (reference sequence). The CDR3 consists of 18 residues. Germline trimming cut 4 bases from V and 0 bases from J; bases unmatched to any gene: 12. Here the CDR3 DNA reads TGTGCCAGTAGTAGACAGGGGGCTGTAGCGGGGAGCTCCTACGAGCAGTACTTC. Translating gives CASSRQGAVAGSSYEQYF.

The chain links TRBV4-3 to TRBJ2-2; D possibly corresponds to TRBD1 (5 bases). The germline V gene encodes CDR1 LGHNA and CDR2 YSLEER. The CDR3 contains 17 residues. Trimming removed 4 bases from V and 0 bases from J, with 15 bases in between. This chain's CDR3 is CASSRGFLGPNTGELFF. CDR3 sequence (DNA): TGCGCCAGCAGCCGCGGCTTTCTGGGGCCGAACACCGGGGAGCTGTTTTTT.

CDR3 residues: CASKPGEGQTEAFF. The CDR3 DNA reads TGTGCCAGTAAGCCAGGGGAGGGACAAACTGAAGCTTTCTTT. V usage is TRBV19 and J usage is TRBJ1-1, with a weak D call TRBD1 (6 bases). The V end lost 7 bases, the J end lost 5 bases, and 17 bases lay between the germline ends. This CDR3 has 14 amino acids. Germline V gives CDR1 LNHDA, CDR2 SQIVND (reference sequence). The whole variable domain, filled in from reference TRBV19 and TRBJ1-1, reads DGGITQSPKYLFRKEGQNVTLSCEQNLNHDAMYWYRQDPGQGLRLIYYSQIVNDFQKGDIAEGYSVSREKKESFPLTVTSAQKNPTAFYLCASKPGEGQTEAFFGQGTRLTVV.

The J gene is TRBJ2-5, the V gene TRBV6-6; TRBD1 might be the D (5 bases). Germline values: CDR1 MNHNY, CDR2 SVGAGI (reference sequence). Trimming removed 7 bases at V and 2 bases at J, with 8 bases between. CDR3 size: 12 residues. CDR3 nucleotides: TGTGCCAGCAACAGGCAACAAGAGACCCAGTACTTC. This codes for CASNRQQETQYF.

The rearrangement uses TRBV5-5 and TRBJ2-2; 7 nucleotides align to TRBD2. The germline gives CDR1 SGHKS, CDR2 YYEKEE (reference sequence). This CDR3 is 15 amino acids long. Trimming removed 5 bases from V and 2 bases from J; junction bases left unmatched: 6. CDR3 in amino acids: CASRMGGGNTGELFF. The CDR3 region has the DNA TGTGCCAGCAGGATGGGGGGGGGAAACACCGGGGAGCTGTTTTTT. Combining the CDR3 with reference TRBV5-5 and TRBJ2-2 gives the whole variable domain DAGVTQSPTHLIKTRGQQVTLRCSPISGHKSVSWYQQVLGQGPQFIFQYYEKEERGRGNFPDRFSARQFPNYSSELNVNALLLGDSALYLCASRMGGGNTGELFFGEGSRLTVL.

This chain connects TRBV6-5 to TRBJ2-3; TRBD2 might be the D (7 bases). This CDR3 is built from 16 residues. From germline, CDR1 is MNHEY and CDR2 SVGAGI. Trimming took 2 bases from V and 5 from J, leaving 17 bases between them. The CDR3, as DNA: TGTGCCAGCAGTTACGATTGGCGGGGGCAGCGAGATACGCAGTATTTT. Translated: CASSYDWRGQRDTQYF.

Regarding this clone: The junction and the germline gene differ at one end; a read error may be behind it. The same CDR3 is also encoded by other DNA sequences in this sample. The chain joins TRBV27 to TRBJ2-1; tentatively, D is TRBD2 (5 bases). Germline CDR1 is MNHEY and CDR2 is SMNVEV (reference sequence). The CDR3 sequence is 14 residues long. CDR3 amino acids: CASRSGTTYNEQFF. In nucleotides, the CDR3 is TGCGCCAGCAGGAGCGGTACGACCTACAATGAGCAGTTCTTC.

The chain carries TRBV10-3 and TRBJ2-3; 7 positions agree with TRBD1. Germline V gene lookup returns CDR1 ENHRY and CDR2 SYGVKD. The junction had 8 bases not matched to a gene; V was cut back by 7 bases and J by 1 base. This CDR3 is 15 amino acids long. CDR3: CAITRTGVGTDTQYF. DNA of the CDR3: TGTGCCATCACCCGGACAGGCGTCGGCACAGATACGCAGTATTTT.

CDR3 protein: CAWSTGSYGYTF. In DNA, the CDR3 is TGTGCCTGGAGTACAGGGAGCTATGGCTACACCTTC. This sequence joins TRBV30 and TRBJ1-2; tentative D call: TRBD1 (6 bases). CDR3 length: 12 residues. Trimming shortened V by 2 bases and J by 4 bases, and 8 bases separated the two germline ends. CDR1 and CDR2 (germline): GTSNPN, SVGIG (reference sequence). The variable domain in full, with the rest retrieved from reference TRBV30 and TRBJ1-2, is SQTIHQWPATLVQPVGSPLSLECTVEGTSNPNLYWYRQAAGRGLQLLFYSVGIGQISSEVPQNLSASRPQDRQFILSSKKLLLSDSGFYLCAWSTGSYGYTFGSGTRLTVV.

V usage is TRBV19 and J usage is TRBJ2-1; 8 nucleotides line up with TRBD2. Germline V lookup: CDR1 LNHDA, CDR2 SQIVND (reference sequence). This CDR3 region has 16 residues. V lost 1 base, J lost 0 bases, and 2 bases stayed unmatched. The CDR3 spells CASSIAAGGSYNEQFF. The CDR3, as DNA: TGTGCCAGTAGTATAGCGGCGGGGGGCTCCTACAATGAGCAGTTCTTC.

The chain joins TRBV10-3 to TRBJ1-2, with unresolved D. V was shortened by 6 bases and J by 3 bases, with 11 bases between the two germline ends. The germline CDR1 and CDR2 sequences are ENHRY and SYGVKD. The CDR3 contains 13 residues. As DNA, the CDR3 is TGTGCCATCAGAGGAGTGGAGTACTATGGCTACACCTTC. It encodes CAIRGVEYYGYTF.

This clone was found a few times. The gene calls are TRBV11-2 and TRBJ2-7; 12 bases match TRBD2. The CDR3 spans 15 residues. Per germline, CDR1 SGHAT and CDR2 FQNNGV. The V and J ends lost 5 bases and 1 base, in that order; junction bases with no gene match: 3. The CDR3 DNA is TGTGCCAGCAGCCTAGGACTAGCGGGGTCCTACGAGCAGTACTTC. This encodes CASSLGLAGSYEQYF.